A selection of T cell receptor beta chains follows, all from one sample in a study of blood T cell repertoires in COVID-19. Produced via immunoSEQ multiplex PCR; TCRdb's table is partial and in-frame only. This table has approximately 90,000 clones, 75% to 90% appearing once. Sequencing was carried out using peripheral blood. The receptors were sampled from a woman aged 80 or older with acute or convalescent COVID-19. The CDR3 runs from the conserved cysteine through the conserved F or W. A D gene is named only where the DNA matches it firmly.

>TRBJ2-1|TRBV10-1|.
CASSDPGHLYNEQFF
>TRBJ2-5|TRBV3-1/TRBV3-2|.
CASSQRSGAETQYF
>TRBJ2-5|TRBV2|TRBD1
CASSEAGRGRETQYF
>TRBJ1-2|TRBV19|TRBD1
CASSTSTGGSYGYTF
>TRBJ2-5|TRBV24-1|TRBD2
CATSDTTSGQETQYF
>TRBJ1-1|TRBV24-1|.
CATSDSDSAEAFF
>TRBJ1-2|TRBV18|.
CASSPGGGPNYGYTF
>TRBJ1-1|TRBV29-1|.
CSVRGNANTEAFF
>TRBJ2-3|TRBV11-2|TRBD2
CASSTLAGGVGTDTQYF
>TRBJ1-5|TRBV21-1|.
CASSKSLNQPQHF
>TRBJ1-5|TRBV18|TRBD1
CASSLIQGDQPQHF
>TRBJ1-5|TRBV5-5|.
CASSLFGGDSNQPQHF
>TRBJ1-5|TRBV5-1|TRBD1
CASRFGQGALGSNQPQHF
>TRBJ2-3|TRBV5-1|.
CASSRDSGTDTQYF
>TRBJ2-4|TRBV29-1|.
CSVEDVAALAKNIQYF
>TRBJ2-7|TRBV27|.
CASSFSAGTANYEQYF
>TRBJ1-4|TRBV5-4|.
CASSLRSAGARGKLFF
>TRBJ1-1|TRBV6-6|TRBD1
CASSYGLGTGGSEAFF
>TRBJ2-7|TRBV2|TRBD1
CASSRRDRSPYEQYF
>TRBJ1-5|TRBV7-9|TRBD1
CASSLVETGSNQPQHF
>TRBJ1-3|TRBV2|.
CASNRDTGNTIYF
>TRBJ2-2|TRBV5-1|TRBD1
CASSMGQGYTGELFF
>TRBJ2-5|TRBV19|.
CASSTSTSRETQYF
>TRBJ1-5|TRBV5-5|.
CASSSGTPDQPQHF
>TRBJ2-3|TRBV7-3|TRBD2
CASSRRAGGPIDTQYF
>TRBJ2-3|TRBV5-1|TRBD2
CASSLGLAGGTDTQYF
>TRBJ1-5|TRBV6-2/TRBV6-3|.
CASSSPAGAQPQHF
>TRBJ2-2|TRBV9|.
CASSVGLSGTGELFF
>TRBJ1-5|TRBV19|.
CASSTLRGGENQPQHF
>TRBJ1-1|TRBV2|TRBD1
CASKYRGNTEAFF
>TRBJ2-5|TRBV7-7|.
CASSLYSQETQYF
>TRBJ2-1|TRBV18|TRBD2
CASSLAGGHNEQFF
>TRBJ2-7|TRBV27|.
CASSFSGAATHEQYF
>TRBJ2-3|TRBV5-1|TRBD2
CASSWSGGSTDTQYF
>TRBJ2-7|TRBV4-1|TRBD1
CASSHPGQGTHEQYF
>TRBJ2-7|TRBV5-5|TRBD1
CASTNIPGQGYEQYF
>TRBJ2-3|TRBV29-1|TRBD2
CSAKRGGRTDTQYF
>TRBJ1-5|TRBV18|TRBD1
CASSLLRDRVSNQPQHF
>TRBJ1-6|TRBV30|.
CARGADKYNSPLHF
>TRBJ1-2|TRBV5-4|TRBD1
CASSLGGTGEDGYTF
>TRBJ1-1|TRBV5-1|.
CASSPGAFTEAFF
>TRBJ2-1|TRBV28|TRBD1
CASSPDRGNEQFF
>TRBJ2-1|TRBV5-1|.
CASRSTPRDEQFF
>TRBJ1-1|TRBV27|.
CASSLIAGFEAFF
>TRBJ2-7|TRBV5-1|.
CASSLSLSRVNEQYF
>TRBJ1-1|TRBV6-5|.
CASMSQGWAFF
>TRBJ2-7|TRBV11-3|.
CASSSRTESYEQYF
>TRBJ1-1|TRBV5-1|TRBD1
CASSLQGWGDTEAFF
>TRBJ1-5|TRBV5-6|TRBD1
CASSLNRDRGYSNQPQHF
>TRBJ2-7|TRBV2|TRBD1
CASTLTGYHEQYF
>TRBJ1-6|TRBV4-1|.
CAGGGEKNSPLHF
>TRBJ1-2|TRBV6-1|TRBD1
CASSEAAGQNYGYTF
>TRBJ1-3|TRBV5-1|TRBD1
CASSFGPTGAGNTIYF
>TRBJ1-2|TRBV5-1|.
CASSSLTNYGYTF
>TRBJ1-2|TRBV10-1|.
CASSEGRQTYGYTF